This entry lists 16 T cell receptor beta chains sequenced from one sample in a study of beta chain features in type 1 diabetes. The whole isolated RNA underwent reverse transcription, so sequencing captured expressed TCRB transcripts. Assay: immunoSEQ multiplex PCR; the TCRdb copy retains only in-frame clones and omits some. The sample has roughly 380,000 clones; about 20% are singletons. Source material: naive CD4+ T cells from blood. The receptors were sampled from a woman aged 18-29 years in good health.

J is TRBJ1-2 and V is TRBV4-1; D not resolved. V was pared by 1 base and J by 5 bases, with 14 bases between. Per germline, CDR1 MGHRA and CDR2 YSYEKL. The CDR3 consists of 15 residues. For the CDR3, the DNA is TGCGCCAGCAGCCAAGTAGGTCCGGGAGTTTATGGCTACACCTTC. This encodes CASSQVGPGVYGYTF.

There are a few counts of this clone. The chain is built from TRBV7-9 and TRBJ2-1; 8 nucleotides line up with TRBD2. Looked up from germline, CDR1 is SEHNR and CDR2 is FQNEAQ (reference sequence). The CDR3 loop spans 15 amino acids. V lost 5 bases, J lost 8 bases, and 11 bases stayed unmatched. The CDR3 here is CASSPRAGARYEQFF. In DNA, the CDR3 is TGTGCCAGCAGCCCCAGAGCGGGAGCTCGTTATGAGCAGTTCTTC.

In its sample, this clone was seen a few times. The chain uses TRBV6-5 and TRBJ1-2; D may be TRBD1 (5 bases). Trimming stripped 5 bases from V and 4 bases from J, with 14 bases between. The CDR3 covers 14 residues. CDR1 MNHEY and CDR2 SVGAGI come from the germline V gene. DNA for the CDR3: TGTGCCAGCAGTGATCCTACAGGCCTCTATGGCTACACCTTC. Its protein product is CASSDPTGLYGYTF.

This clone turned up a few times. The chain links TRBV30 to TRBJ1-2; no reliable D call. Trimming took off 2 bases at V and 5 bases at J, with 6 bases between the two ends. From germline, CDR1 is GTSNPN and CDR2 SVGIG (reference sequence). This CDR3 comprises 11 residues. CDR3 DNA sequence: TGTGCCTGGAGTCGTCAGTATGGCTACACCTTC. This encodes CAWSRQYGYTF.

V and J are TRBV10-3 and TRBJ2-3; TRBD2 matches 12 bases. CDR3 length: 16 amino acids. V was clipped by 5 bases and J by 1 base; unmatched bases: 4. The germline gives CDR1 ENHRY, CDR2 SYGVKD. The CDR3 reads CAISRTSGDRTDTQYF. As DNA, the CDR3 is TGTGCCATCAGTAGGACTAGCGGGGATCGCACAGATACGCAGTATTTT.

Only a few counts were recorded for this clone. The CDR3 bases are TGTGCCATCAGTGAGTCGAAGGGGGCATCGGACACTGAAGCTTTCTTT. Translated: CAISESKGASDTEAFF. J is TRBJ1-1 and V is TRBV10-3; 7 nucleotides match TRBD1. The J segment lost 3 bases and the V segment lost 0 bases, leaving 7 bases of the junction unmatched. The germline V gene has CDR1 ENHRY and CDR2 SYGVKD. The CDR3 has 16 amino acids.

This rearrangement joins TRBV27 to TRBJ2-3; possible D gene TRBD1, 6 bases. Per germline, CDR1 MNHEY and CDR2 SMNVEV (reference sequence). V shed 2 bases and J shed 2 bases, with 11 bases lying between them. The CDR3 spans 15 residues. CDR3 sequence (DNA): TGTGCCAGCAGTTTAAACCAGGGGATCACAGATACGCAGTATTTT. This translates into CASSLNQGITDTQYF.

The V and J genes are TRBV6-5 and TRBJ2-3; TRBD1 matches at 9 bases. CDR1 is MNHEY, CDR2 SVGAGI, per germline. The CDR3 sequence is 15 residues long. J lost 4 bases, V lost 2 bases, and 4 bases had no gene match. DNA of the CDR3: TGTGCCAGCAGTTACGGACAGGGGAAGGCAGATACGCAGTATTTT. Translating gives CASSYGQGKADTQYF.

About this clone: Distinct nucleotide sequences in the sample also encode this CDR3. The chain couples TRBV19 to TRBJ2-1; D is uncertain. V was pared by 1 base and J by 9 bases, with 4 bases between. The germline CDR1 and CDR2 sequences are LNHDA and SQIVND (reference sequence). This CDR3 has 11 residues. CDR3 loop: CASSIASEQFF. The CDR3 DNA sequence: TGTGCCAGTAGTATAGCGTCTGAGCAGTTCTTC.

This clone was observed a handful of times. J is TRBJ1-2 and V is TRBV7-9; D remains ambiguous. This CDR3 contains 12 residues. The germline CDR1 and CDR2 sequences are SEHNR and FQNEAQ (reference sequence). With 3 bases removed from V and 8 bases from J, the gap between germline ends came to 10 bases. DNA for the CDR3: TGTGCCAGCAGCTTGGGCGGGGAGGGCTACACCTTC. This sequence encodes CASSLGGEGYTF.

The chain links TRBV28 to TRBJ2-5; 11 bases are shared with TRBD2. CDR1 is MDHEN and CDR2 is SYDVKM in the germline V gene. V dropped 5 bases and J dropped 5; count of bases not matched to a gene: 7. The CDR3 is 15 residues long. CDR3 region: CASSPRLAGRETQYF. The DNA of the CDR3 is TGTGCCAGCAGTCCTAGACTAGCGGGAAGGGAGACCCAGTACTTC.

The V gene is TRBV7-2, the J gene TRBJ1-4, with D perhaps TRBD1 (6 bases). Germline CDR1 SGHTA, CDR2 FQGNSA. The CDR3 runs to 13 residues. Trimming shortened V by 6 bases and J by 2 bases, and 7 bases separated the two germline ends. CDR3 in DNA: TGTGCCAGCAGTGGACAGACTAATGAAAAACTGTTTTTT. This codes for CASSGQTNEKLFF. The full variable domain, completed using reference TRBV7-2 and TRBJ1-4, is GAGVSQSPSNKVTEKGKDVELRCDPISGHTALYWYRQSLGQGLEFLIYFQGNSAPDKSGLPSDRFSAERTGGSVSTLTIQRTQQEDSAVYLCASSGQTNEKLFFGSGTQLSVL.

The chain couples TRBV9 to TRBJ2-3; 10 positions match TRBD1. The germline CDR1 and CDR2 sequences are SGDLS and YYNGEE. The CDR3 has 17 amino acids. V trimming: 1 base; J trimming: 3 bases; junction bases outside the gene matches: 8. The CDR3 DNA reads TGTGCCAGCAGCGTATCCGACAGGGGGCGAGGAACAGATACGCAGTATTTT. It encodes CASSVSDRGRGTDTQYF.

The rearrangement joins TRBV9 to TRBJ2-7; 12 nucleotides line up with TRBD2. CDR1 SGDLS and CDR2 YYNGEE come from the germline V gene. V gave up 4 bases and J gave up 4 bases; unmatched junction bases: 6. This CDR3 has 15 amino acids. CDR3 sequence (DNA): TGTGCCAGCAGCACCGGACTAGCGGGGCTTTACGAGCAGTACTTC. Its protein is CASSTGLAGLYEQYF.

The chain couples TRBV6-1 to TRBJ1-1; 9 bases match TRBD1. The length of the CDR3 is 12 residues. Germline V gene sequence: CDR1 MNHNS, CDR2 SASEGT. Trimming at V came to 10 bases and at J to 5 bases, leaving 5 bases not matched to a gene. The CDR3 DNA reads as TGTGCCACTCGACAGGGGGATACTGAAGCTTTCTTT. It is translated as CATRQGDTEAFF.

This chain connects TRBV18 to TRBJ1-4; D remains ambiguous. The CDR3 spans 15 residues. Trimming shortened V by 1 base and J by 7 bases, and 13 bases separated the two germline ends. Germline V gene lookup returns CDR1 KGHSH and CDR2 LQKENI. The CDR3 spells CASSPQPGHSEKLFF. CDR3 DNA sequence: TGTGCCAGCTCACCACAACCAGGCCATTCTGAAAAACTGTTTTTT.